This T cell receptor (beta chain) was recovered during a study of T cell responses to AZD1222 COVID-19 vaccine. Findings of the study overall: Spike regions recognized by vaccine-associated CD4 TCRs spanned the protein, led by 160-218 and 743-854. Clonal diversity was possibly underestimated, and the donors were mostly white British, with more females. Breadth and depth of Spike-specific TCRs rose after two AZD1222 doses.

Profiling relied on immunoSEQ multiplex PCR, and the TCRdb table lists in-frame clones only, not all of them. Of 170,000 or so clones in the sample, approximately 86% are singletons; the top ten hold approximately 2.5%. Germline V gene sequence: CDR1 MNHEY, CDR2 SVGAGI. This CDR3 region has 14 residues. V lost 7 bases to trimming and J lost 1 base; unmatched junction nucleotides: 6. This clone was picked up a small number of times. Its specificity is unknown. This chain links TRBV6-5 with TRBJ2-5; 7 nucleotides align to TRBD1. This receptor was obtained from an adult in good health. Sequencing was performed on peripheral blood, taken on day 0 of AZD1222 vaccination. This CDR3 is CASTLTGSQETQYF. CDR3 in DNA: TGTGCCAGCACCCTGACAGGGTCCCAAGAGACCCAGTACTTC.